A selection of T cell receptor beta chains follows, all from one sample in a study of CD4 and CD8 cells across lung adenocarcinoma regions. Via MiXCR, TCRdb re-called the PCR reads, giving one row per CDR3 protein. The table has about 12,000 distinct CDR3 sequences, about 45% seen once; the top ten hold 25% to 30%. Sequencing was carried out using CD8+ T cells from the margin of a lung tumor. Receptor source: a male donor with lung adenocarcinoma. The CD4 and CD8 labels of this study may be unreliable. CDR3s include the opening cysteine and the closing phenylalanine or tryptophan. The D gene is left open where the match is weak. A clone size is listed for some rows: how often the clone was seen (once, few, many), or a class if it is expanded.

v_gene: TRBV27; j_gene: TRBJ2-5; abundance: NA; d_gene: NA; CDR3aa: CAGSGRVKETQLF
v_gene: TRBV6-1; j_gene: TRBJ2-1; abundance: NA; d_gene: TRBD2; CDR3aa: CASSELAGAYNEQFF
v_gene: TRBV10-3; j_gene: TRBJ2-6; abundance: NA; d_gene: TRBD1; CDR3aa: CATPDRPRSGANVLTF
v_gene: TRBV6-5; j_gene: TRBJ2-1; abundance: medium-sized; d_gene: TRBD2; CDR3aa: CASSWSKGGSVSEQFF
v_gene: TRBV6-1; j_gene: TRBJ2-4; abundance: NA; d_gene: TRBD1; CDR3aa: CASSADRGPDIQYF
v_gene: TRBV7-8; j_gene: TRBJ2-5; abundance: medium-sized; d_gene: NA; CDR3aa: CASSLGFGADLETQYF
v_gene: TRBV7-2; j_gene: TRBJ2-1; abundance: NA; d_gene: TRBD2; CDR3aa: CASSLASSGSSYSYEQFF
v_gene: TRBV10-3; j_gene: TRBJ2-3; abundance: NA; d_gene: NA; CDR3aa: CGAGLGGCEKDTQYF
v_gene: TRBV6-1; j_gene: TRBJ1-1; abundance: NA; d_gene: NA; CDR3aa: CASRPLTNTEAFF
v_gene: TRBV7-2; j_gene: TRBJ2-7; abundance: many; d_gene: TRBD2; CDR3aa: CASSYGGTSGFLYEQYF
v_gene: TRBV6-2/TRBV6-3; j_gene: TRBJ1-5; abundance: few; d_gene: NA; CDR3aa: CASTVSGGSAQPQHF
v_gene: TRBV6-1; j_gene: TRBJ2-5; abundance: NA; d_gene: NA; CDR3aa: CASRGGGDQETQYF
v_gene: TRBV6-2/TRBV6-3; j_gene: TRBJ2-5; abundance: many; d_gene: NA; CDR3aa: CASMKGVWETQYF
v_gene: TRBV27; j_gene: TRBJ2-3; abundance: NA; d_gene: NA; CDR3aa: CASRARGGGGQDTQYF
v_gene: TRBV11-1; j_gene: TRBJ2-1; abundance: few; d_gene: NA; CDR3aa: CASSLWGSYNEQFF
v_gene: TRBV6-8; j_gene: TRBJ2-3; abundance: NA; d_gene: TRBD1; CDR3aa: CASSDPLGGRGAETQYF
v_gene: TRBV7-2; j_gene: TRBJ2-3; abundance: medium-sized; d_gene: TRBD1; CDR3aa: CASSPRQGGDTDTQYF